One sample yielded the 21 T cell receptor beta chains listed below, sequenced in a study of CD8 T cells in Susac syndrome. After extraction with the RNeasy kit, roughly 0.45 to 1 ug of the RNA was reverse transcribed using random hexamers. TCRdb re-derived calls from the immunoSEQ multiplex PCR reads in MiXCR, one entry per CDR3 protein. Of 130,000 to 150,000 distinct CDR3 sequences listed, around 94% are singletons. The sequenced material came from CD4+ T cells from PBMCs. The receptors derive from a human donor in good health.

The rearrangement joins TRBV9 to TRBJ1-1; tentative D call: TRBD1 (6 bases). Germline-derived CDR1 and CDR2 are SGDLS and YYNGEE. Trimming removed 4 bases from V and 5 bases from J, with 18 bases in between. CDR3 length equals 15 residues. CDR3 DNA sequence: TGTGCCAGCAGCCACAGGACAGCGGGGGGTACTGAAGCTTTCTTT. Translation: CASSHRTAGGTEAFF.

The V call is TRBV7-6, the J call TRBJ2-7; a weak D match, TRBD2 (6 bases). The CDR3 has 15 residues. Trimming stripped 5 bases from V and 2 bases from J, with 16 bases between. CDR1 is SGHVS and CDR2 is FNYEAQ in the germline V gene. CDR3 region: CASSPVGGAAYEQYF. Here the CDR3 DNA reads TGTGCCAGCAGCCCTGTCGGAGGGGCGGCCTACGAGCAGTACTTC.

This chain links TRBV27 with TRBJ2-5; D unclear. V dropped 1 base and J dropped 5 bases, with 11 bases sitting between them. The CDR3 spans 14 residues. Germline V gives CDR1 MNHEY, CDR2 SMNVEV (reference sequence). The CDR3 DNA sequence: TGTGCCAGCAGTTTATGGGCTAGTCCTGAGACCCAGTACTTC. Translating it yields CASSLWASPETQYF.

The chain couples TRBV20-1 to TRBJ2-7; possible D gene TRBD2, 5 bases. V was trimmed by 0 bases and J by 4 bases, leaving 7 bases between them. CDR1 and CDR2 (germline): DFQATT, SNEGSKA (reference sequence). The CDR3 length is 12 residues. As DNA, the CDR3 is TGCAGTGCTAGAGACGACTATTACGAGCAGTACTTC. Its protein is CSARDDYYEQYF.

The gene calls are TRBV5-4 and TRBJ2-3; D is possibly TRBD2 (7 bases). V shed 3 bases and J shed 4 bases, with 18 bases lying between them. The CDR3 sequence is 16 residues long. Germline V CDR1 and CDR2: SGHNT, YYREEE (reference sequence). CDR3 DNA: TGTGCCAGCAGCTCCCCCTGGGGGGGGGCCGCAGATACGCAGTATTTT. This encodes CASSSPWGGAADTQYF.

The chain uses TRBV3-1 and TRBJ2-6, with D unresolved. CDR1 and CDR2 (germline): LGHDT, YNNKEL (reference sequence). CDR3 length equals 14 residues. Trimming pared 5 bases from V and 0 bases from J, leaving 5 bases between. CDR3 amino acids: CASSESSGANVLTF. The CDR3 region has the DNA TGTGCCAGCAGCGAAAGCTCTGGGGCCAACGTCCTGACTTTC. Using reference TRBV3-1 and TRBJ2-6 for the parts outside the CDR3, the full variable domain is DTAVSQTPKYLVTQMGNDKSIKCEQNLGHDTMYWYKQDSKKFLKIMFSYNNKELIINETVPNRFSPKSPDKAHLNLHINSLELGDSAVYFCASSESSGANVLTFGAGSRLTVL.

This chain uses TRBV18 with TRBJ1-2, with 10 bases identical to TRBD1. V shed 5 bases, J shed 2 bases, and the junction held 5 bases outside the gene matches. This CDR3 is 15 amino acids long. Germline V gene sequence: CDR1 KGHSH, CDR2 LQKENI. CDR3 in DNA: TGTGCCAGCTCAACCTCGACAGGGGGCAACTATGGCTACACCTTC. Its translation: CASSTSTGGNYGYTF.

The rearrangement uses TRBV20-1 and TRBJ1-2, with D possibly TRBD1 on 6 matching bases. CDR1 is DFQATT and CDR2 is SNEGSKA in the germline V gene (reference sequence). Trimming took 6 bases from V and 5 from J, leaving 13 bases between them. The CDR3 runs to 12 residues. CDR3 amino acids: CSANDRSYGYTF. Here the CDR3 DNA reads TGCAGTGCCAACGACAGGAGTTATGGCTACACCTTC.

The chain joins TRBV20-1 to TRBJ1-5; no clear D. The V end was cut by 5 bases, the J end by 6 bases, with 8 bases between. CDR1 and CDR2 (germline): DFQATT, SNEGSKA (reference sequence). The CDR3 sequence is 11 residues long. The CDR3 protein is CSAGKGQPQHF. CDR3 coding DNA: TGCAGTGCTGGTAAGGGTCAGCCCCAGCATTTT.

The J gene is TRBJ2-7, the V gene TRBV30; possible D gene TRBD1, 6 bases. With 2 bases removed from V and 12 bases from J, the gap between germline ends came to 17 bases. Germline-derived CDR1 and CDR2 are GTSNPN and SVGIG (reference sequence). CDR3 length: 12 amino acids. The CDR3 nucleotides are TGTGCCTGGAGTACCGGGACACAGATTTTGTACTTC. This translates into CAWSTGTQILYF.

The chain uses TRBV18 and TRBJ1-2, with D perhaps TRBD1 (5 bases). Germline CDR1 is KGHSH and CDR2 is LQKENI. V gave up 1 base and J gave up 4 bases, with 13 bases separating them. The CDR3 runs to 15 residues. The CDR3 DNA follows: TGTGCCAGCTCACCACTAACGGGGGAAAGCTATGGCTACACCTTC. Its translation: CASSPLTGESYGYTF.

This chain joins TRBV6-1 and TRBJ2-1; 10 nucleotides align to TRBD2. Germline trimming cut 4 bases from V and 10 bases from J; bases unmatched to any gene: 10. Germline CDR1 and CDR2: MNHNS and SASEGT. CDR3 length: 15 amino acids. The CDR3 reads CASSVDRTSGKEQFF. CDR3 in DNA: TGTGCCAGCAGTGTGGACCGGACTAGCGGCAAAGAGCAGTTCTTC.

This sequence joins TRBV5-1 and TRBJ2-5; no definite D call. The ends were cut back, 0 bases at V and 14 bases at J, with 11 bases in the middle. CDR1 and CDR2 from the germline V gene are SGHRS and YFSETQ. This CDR3 is 11 amino acids long. As DNA, the CDR3 is TGCGCCAGCAGCTTGGGTACGGAACACTACTTC. It translates to CASSLGTEHYF.

This chain uses TRBV6-6 with TRBJ1-2; D possibly corresponds to TRBD1 (5 bases). This CDR3 has 13 amino acids. Germline V gene sequence: CDR1 MNHNY, CDR2 SVGAGI (reference sequence). V lost 5 bases and J lost 4, with 11 bases in between. DNA of the CDR3: TGTGCCAGCAGTGGAGGGACCGCCTATGGCTACACCTTC. Its translation is CASSGGTAYGYTF.

The chain recombines TRBV4-1 with TRBJ2-5, with 7 nucleotides matching TRBD2. Looked up from germline, CDR1 is MGHRA and CDR2 is YSYEKL. The CDR3 contains 14 residues. V lost 1 base and J lost 3; bases outside the gene matches: 2. The CDR3 sequence: CASSQGGGKETQYF. DNA of the CDR3: TGCGCCAGCAGCCAAGGCGGGGGAAAAGAGACCCAGTACTTC.

This clonotype showed up just once. The CDR3 loop reads CSARGFSGREGETQYF. The CDR3 DNA reads TGCAGTGCTAGAGGGTTTAGCGGGAGAGAGGGAGAGACCCAGTACTTC. V is TRBV20-1 and J is TRBJ2-5; 9 nucleotides agree with TRBD2. The CDR3 loop spans 16 amino acids. V trimming: 1 base; J trimming: 4 bases; junction bases outside the gene matches: 10. Germline V lookup: CDR1 DFQATT, CDR2 SNEGSKA (reference sequence).

The J gene is TRBJ2-7, the V gene TRBV9; 9 nucleotides align to TRBD2. The V gene end was trimmed by 0 bases and the J gene end by 3 bases; junction bases not matched to a gene: 4. The CDR3 is 15 residues long. Looked up from germline, CDR1 is SGDLS and CDR2 is YYNGEE. CDR3 region: CASSVAPSGIYEQYF. CDR3 bases: TGTGCCAGCAGCGTAGCCCCTAGCGGGATCTACGAGCAGTACTTC.

V is TRBV4-1 and J is TRBJ2-5, with 9 nucleotides matching TRBD1. The CDR3 has 15 amino acids. Germline V gene lookup returns CDR1 MGHRA and CDR2 YSYEKL. Trimming took 3 bases from V and 4 from J; bases not matched to a gene: 6. CDR3 protein: CASSQGTGYPETQYF. CDR3 bases: TGCGCCAGCAGCCAGGGGACAGGGTACCCAGAGACCCAGTACTTC.

The chain employs TRBV9 and TRBJ1-1; unclear D gene. Trimming removed 0 bases at V and 0 bases at J, with 6 bases between. Germline assignment: CDR1 SGDLS and CDR2 YYNGEE. The CDR3 consists of 14 residues. The CDR3 nucleotides are TGTGCCAGCAGCGTAGTAGGGATGAACACTGAAGCTTTCTTT. Its translation is CASSVVGMNTEAFF.

CDR3 DNA: TGTGCCTGGAGTCGACAGGGTGGTTATGGCTACACCTTC. It is translated as CAWSRQGGYGYTF. This rearrangement joins TRBV30 to TRBJ1-2; TRBD1 matches at 7 bases. The junction had 5 bases not matched to a gene; V was cut back by 2 bases and J by 5 bases. The CDR3 is made up of 13 amino acids. Germline CDR1 GTSNPN, CDR2 SVGIG (reference sequence).

This chain joins TRBV27 and TRBJ1-5; no definite D call. The CDR3 extends over 17 amino acids. The V and J ends lost 3 bases and 2 bases respectively, with 17 bases between them. Per germline, CDR1 MNHEY and CDR2 SMNVEV (reference sequence). The CDR3 DNA sequence: TGTGCCAGCAGTTTCCTAATCGGGTTGCGTGGCAATCAGCCCCAGCATTTT. Translated, it gives CASSFLIGLRGNQPQHF.